This T cell receptor (beta chain) was captured by sequencing in a study (dated by TCRdb to about 2016). V was cut back by 6 bases and J by 0 bases, leaving a gap of 6 bases between them. Inclusive of the bounding cysteine and phenylalanine, the CDR3 is 13 residues long. The only DNA kept is the CDR3, 39 bases in frame from the first base. As encoded in the germline V gene, CDR1 is WSHSY while CDR2 is SAAADI. A note on this clonotype: What this receptor recognizes is not known. Per-nucleotide qualities are absent, and no much larger clonotype sits a single base away.

Libraries came from RT-PCR. TCRdb shows the sequencer as Illumina MiSeq. The raw public data were reprocessed by TCRdb itself: fastp quality trimming at Q25, MiXCR clonotype calling, in-frame beta chains only. Under each unique CDR3 protein, matching rows form one entry showing the most common genes and DNA. The sample table holds around 700,000 distinct CDR3 sequences, of which approximately 14% were seen once. Roughly 4% of the sample belongs to the ten largest clones. Recombination connected TRBV10-2 to TRBJ1-5; no confident D gene assignment can be made. This clonotype originated in a female donor in good health, serving as a healthy control. The sequenced sample consisted of memory CD4+ T cells from blood. DNA sequence: TGCGCCAGCAGCAGTAATAGCAATCAGCCCCAGCATTTT. It encodes CASSSNSNQPQHF.